The 5 T cell receptor beta chains presented below share a single source sample, sequenced in a study of blood T cells in healthy people across ages. The use of a sample-barcoded 5' primer and a J-beta primer mix characterized a second PCR of roughly 7 to 11 cycles. One entry per CDR3 protein results from TCRdb running MiXCR on the 5' RACE reads. There are about 930,000 distinct CDR3 sequences in the sample; roughly 28% occur only once, and roughly 10% lies in the top ten. The same data also contributed to another study, on T cells of mothers and their children.

Specimen: blood. The receptors shown here come from a woman between 35 and 50 years old in good health.

The chain uses TRBV24-1 and TRBJ2-5, with 9 positions matching TRBD1. The germline V gene encodes CDR1 KGHDR and CDR2 SFDVKD. V shed 5 bases, J shed 5 bases, and the junction held 11 bases outside the gene matches. CDR3 size: 16 residues. The CDR3: CATSGPVRTGAETQYF. Here the CDR3 DNA reads TGTGCCACCAGTGGCCCGGTACGGACAGGGGCGGAGACCCAGTACTTC.

J is TRBJ2-3 and V is TRBV5-6; 8 bases align to TRBD2. J gave up 5 bases and V 3 bases, and 8 bases lay outside the gene matches. The CDR3 length is 15 residues. Germline CDR1 reads SGHDT; CDR2 reads YYEEEE. This CDR3 is CASSWVGAGGDTQYF. DNA for the CDR3: TGTGCCAGCAGCTGGGTAGGTGCGGGGGGAGATACGCAGTATTTT.

This clonotype appeared many times. The CDR3, as DNA: TGTGCCAGCAGCTTAACGACAGGGATTGGTGAGCAGTTCTTC. Translation: CASSLTTGIGEQFF. The chain couples TRBV7-9 to TRBJ2-1; the match to TRBD1 covers 7 bases. CDR3 length: 14 residues. V gave up 2 bases and J gave up 9 bases; unmatched junction bases: 7. Per germline, CDR1 SEHNR and CDR2 FQNEAQ (reference sequence).

This chain joins TRBV14 and TRBJ2-1, with 9 nucleotides matching TRBD1. This CDR3 region has 15 residues. The junction had 7 bases not matched to a gene; V was cut back by 2 bases and J by 8 bases. The V gene's germline CDR1 is SGHDN and CDR2 FVKESK. The CDR3 nucleotides are TGTGCCAGCAGCCAAACGGGACAGGGAAAGGATGAGCAGTTCTTC. It encodes CASSQTGQGKDEQFF.

V and J are TRBV4-1 and TRBJ2-3; 11 bases line up with TRBD2. After removal of 1 base from V and 2 bases from J, the junction contained 2 bases not matched to a gene. This CDR3 comprises 16 residues. CDR1 MGHRA and CDR2 YSYEKL come from the germline V gene. CDR3 DNA: TGCGCCAGCAGCCAAGCACTAGCGGGGGCCACAGATACGCAGTATTTT. Amino acid sequence: CASSQALAGATDTQYF.